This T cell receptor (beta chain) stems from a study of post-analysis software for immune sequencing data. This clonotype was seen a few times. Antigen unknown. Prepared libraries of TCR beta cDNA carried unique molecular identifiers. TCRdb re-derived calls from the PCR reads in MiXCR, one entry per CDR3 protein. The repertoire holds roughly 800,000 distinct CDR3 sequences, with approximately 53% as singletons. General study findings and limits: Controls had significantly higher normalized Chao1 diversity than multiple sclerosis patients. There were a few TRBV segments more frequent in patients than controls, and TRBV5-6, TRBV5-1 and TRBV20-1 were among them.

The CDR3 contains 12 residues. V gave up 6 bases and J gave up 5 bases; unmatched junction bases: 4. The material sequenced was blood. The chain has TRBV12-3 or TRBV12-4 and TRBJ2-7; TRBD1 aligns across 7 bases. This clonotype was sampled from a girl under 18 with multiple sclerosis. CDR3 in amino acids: CASRTGLNEQYF. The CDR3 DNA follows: TGTGCCAGCAGGACAGGGTTAAACGAGCAGTACTTC.